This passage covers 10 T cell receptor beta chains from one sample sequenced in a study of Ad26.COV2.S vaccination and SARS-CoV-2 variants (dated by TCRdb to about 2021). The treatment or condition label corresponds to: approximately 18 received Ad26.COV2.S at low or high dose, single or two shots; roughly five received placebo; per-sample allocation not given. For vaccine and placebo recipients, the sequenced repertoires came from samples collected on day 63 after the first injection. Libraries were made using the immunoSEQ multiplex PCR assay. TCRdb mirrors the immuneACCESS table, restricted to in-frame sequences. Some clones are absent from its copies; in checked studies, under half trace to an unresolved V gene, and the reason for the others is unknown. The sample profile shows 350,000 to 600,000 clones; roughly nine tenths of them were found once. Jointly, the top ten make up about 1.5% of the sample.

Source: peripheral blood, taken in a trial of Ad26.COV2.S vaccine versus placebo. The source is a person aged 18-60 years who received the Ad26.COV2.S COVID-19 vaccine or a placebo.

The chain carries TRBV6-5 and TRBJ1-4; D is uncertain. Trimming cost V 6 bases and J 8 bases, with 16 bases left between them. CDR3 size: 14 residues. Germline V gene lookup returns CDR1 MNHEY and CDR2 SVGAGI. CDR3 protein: CASRVRVAEEKLFF. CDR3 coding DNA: TGTGCCAGCAGGGTCCGGGTCGCTGAAGAAAAACTGTTTTTT.

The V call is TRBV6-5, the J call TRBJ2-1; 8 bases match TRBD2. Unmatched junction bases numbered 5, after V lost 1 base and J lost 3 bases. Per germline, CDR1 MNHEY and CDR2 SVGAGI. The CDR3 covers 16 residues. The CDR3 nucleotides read TGTGCCAGCAGTTACTGGGGCGGGACTAGCTACAATGAGCAGTTCTTC. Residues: CASSYWGGTSYNEQFF.

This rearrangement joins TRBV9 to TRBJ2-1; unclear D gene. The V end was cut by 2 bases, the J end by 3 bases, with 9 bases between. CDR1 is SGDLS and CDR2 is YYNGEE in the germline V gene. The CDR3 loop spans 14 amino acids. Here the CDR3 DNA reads TGTGCCAGCAGCGTGCGGCTAAACTACAATGAGCAGTTCTTC. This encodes CASSVRLNYNEQFF. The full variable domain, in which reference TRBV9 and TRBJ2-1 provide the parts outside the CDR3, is DSGVTQTPKHLITATGQRVTLRCSPRSGDLSVYWYQQSLDQGLQFLIQYYNGEERAKGNILERFSAQQFPDLHSELNLSSLELGDSALYFCASSVRLNYNEQFFGPGTRLTVL.

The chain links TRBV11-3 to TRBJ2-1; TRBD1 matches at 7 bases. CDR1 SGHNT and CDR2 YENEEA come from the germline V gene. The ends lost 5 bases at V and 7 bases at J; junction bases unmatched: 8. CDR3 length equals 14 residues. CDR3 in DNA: TGTGCCAGCAGCCCATACAGGGGCGGTAATGAGCAGTTCTTC. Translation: CASSPYRGGNEQFF. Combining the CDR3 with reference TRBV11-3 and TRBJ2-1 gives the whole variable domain EAGVVQSPRYKIIEKKQPVAFWCNPISGHNTLYWYLQNLGQGPELLIRYENEEAVDDSQLPKDRFSAERLKGVDSTLKIQPAELGDSAVYLCASSPYRGGNEQFFGPGTRLTVL.

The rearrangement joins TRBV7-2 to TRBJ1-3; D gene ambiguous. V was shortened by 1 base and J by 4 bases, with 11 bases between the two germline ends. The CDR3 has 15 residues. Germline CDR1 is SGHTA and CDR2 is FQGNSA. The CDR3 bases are TGTGCCAGCAGCTTAGGACCATCTAACGGAAACACCATATATTTT. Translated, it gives CASSLGPSNGNTIYF.

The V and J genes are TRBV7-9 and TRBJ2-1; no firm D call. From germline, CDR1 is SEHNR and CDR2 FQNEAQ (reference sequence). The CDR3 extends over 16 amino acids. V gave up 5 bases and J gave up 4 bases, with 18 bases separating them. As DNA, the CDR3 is TGTGCCAGCAGCCCCCTCGGCAGTGGTGGATACAATGAGCAGTTCTTC. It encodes CASSPLGSGGYNEQFF. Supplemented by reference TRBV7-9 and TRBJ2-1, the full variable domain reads DTGVSQNPRHKITKRGQNVTFRCDPISEHNRLYWYRQTLGQGPEFLTYFQNEAQLEKSRLLSDRFSAERPKGSFSTLEIQRTEQGDSAMYLCASSPLGSGGYNEQFFGPGTRLTVL.

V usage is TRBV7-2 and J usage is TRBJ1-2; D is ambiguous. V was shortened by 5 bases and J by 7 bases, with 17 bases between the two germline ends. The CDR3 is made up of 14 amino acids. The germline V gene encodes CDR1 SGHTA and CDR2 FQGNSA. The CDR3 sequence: CASSRALREGGYTF. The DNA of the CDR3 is TGTGCCAGCAGCCGCGCCCTCCGAGAGGGTGGCTACACCTTC.

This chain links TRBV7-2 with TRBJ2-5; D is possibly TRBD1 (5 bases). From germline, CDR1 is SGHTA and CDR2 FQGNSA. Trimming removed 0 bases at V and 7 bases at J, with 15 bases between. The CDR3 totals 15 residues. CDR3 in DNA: TGTGCCAGCAGCTTAGCGCTTCAGACAGCTCCGACCCAGTACTTC. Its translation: CASSLALQTAPTQYF.

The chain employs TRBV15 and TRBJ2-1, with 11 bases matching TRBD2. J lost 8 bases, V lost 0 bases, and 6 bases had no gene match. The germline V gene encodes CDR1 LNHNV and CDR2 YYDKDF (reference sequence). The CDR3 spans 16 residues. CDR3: CATSRDQASGRYEQFF. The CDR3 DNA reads TGTGCCACCAGCAGAGATCAGGCTAGCGGGAGGTATGAGCAGTTCTTC. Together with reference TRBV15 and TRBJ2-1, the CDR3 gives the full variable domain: DAMVIQNPRYQVTQFGKPVTLSCSQTLNHNVMYWYQQKSSQAPKLLFHYYDKDFNNEADTPDNFQSRRPNTSFCFLDIRSPGLGDTAMYLCATSRDQASGRYEQFFGPGTRLTVL.

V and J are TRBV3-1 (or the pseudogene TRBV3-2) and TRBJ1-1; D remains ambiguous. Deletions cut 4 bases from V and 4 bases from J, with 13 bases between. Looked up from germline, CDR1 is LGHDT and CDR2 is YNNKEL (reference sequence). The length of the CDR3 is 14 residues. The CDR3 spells CASSPRPEGTEAFF. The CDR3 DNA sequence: TGTGCCAGCAGCCCGCGCCCTGAGGGCACTGAAGCTTTCTTT.